These 5 T cell receptor beta chains share one sample of origin, sequenced in a study of shared clonotypes between healthy human individuals. Here immunoSEQ multiplex PCR was the method, and the copy in TCRdb shows in-frame clones only, minus some. The sample shows about 990,000 clones, approximately 78% of them seen only once. The sequenced sample consisted of memory CD4+ T cells from PBMCs. The subset here: CD45RA-negative fraction. The receptors come from a man aged 18 to 29 in good health. Some clones in this sample may be carry-over from other donors' samples.

CDR3 residues: CASSQEVLAGSLEQYF. CDR3 in DNA: TGTGCCAGCAGCCAGGAGGTGCTAGCGGGATCTCTCGAGCAGTACTTC. This chain uses TRBV4-2 with TRBJ2-7; 9 positions match TRBD2. The junction had 12 bases not matched to a gene; V was cut back by 3 bases and J by 6 bases. Germline-derived CDR1 and CDR2 are LGHNA and YNFKEQ. The length of the CDR3 is 16 residues.

The chain employs TRBV2 and TRBJ1-2; 7 bases agree with TRBD1. The V and J ends lost 0 bases and 1 base, in that order; junction bases with no gene match: 5. CDR3 length equals 16 residues. Germline assignment: CDR1 SNHLY and CDR2 FYNNEI. This chain's CDR3 is CASSEAVTGINYGYTF. CDR3 in DNA: TGTGCCAGCAGTGAAGCGGTGACAGGGATTAACTATGGCTACACCTTC.

J is TRBJ2-3 and V is TRBV28; maybe TRBD1 (6 bases). The CDR3 is made up of 17 amino acids. Trimming stripped 5 bases from V and 8 bases from J, with 26 bases between. Germline V gene sequence: CDR1 MDHEN, CDR2 SYDVKM. The CDR3 DNA is TGTGCCAGCAGTCCGACCGACTTTAGTAGGGGGTCGGGTACGCAGTATTTT. Amino acids: CASSPTDFSRGSGTQYF.

Concerning this clone itself: At the DNA level, this CDR3 is encoded by other sequences in the same sample as well. The V call is TRBV7-9, the J call TRBJ2-1; TRBD1 aligns across 8 bases. V gave up 4 bases and J gave up 6 bases; unmatched junction bases: 8. The germline V gene encodes CDR1 SEHNR and CDR2 FQNEAQ (reference sequence). CDR3 length equals 15 residues. The CDR3 protein is CASSSGTGAPNEQFF. CDR3 DNA sequence: TGTGCCAGCAGCTCCGGGACAGGAGCACCCAATGAGCAGTTCTTC.

This clone has at least ten counts. The chain employs TRBV6-1 and TRBJ2-7, with unresolved D. The CDR3 loop spans 12 amino acids. Germline V gene lookup returns CDR1 MNHNS and CDR2 SASEGT. The V gene lost 6 bases and the J gene lost 3 bases, with 9 bases spanning the gap. CDR3 DNA: TGTGCCAGCAGCCCAAGCCTCTACGAGCAGTACTTC. Translating it yields CASSPSLYEQYF.